This is a list of T cell receptor beta chains from one sample in a study of T cells after yellow fever vaccination. TCRdb re-analysed the 5' RACE reads in MiXCR, keeping a single row per CDR3 protein. Found here are some 340,000 distinct CDR3 sequences, roughly 10% of them singletons; the top ten hold less than 3.5%. The sequences come from CD4+ T cells sorted from PBMCs, collected 45 days after the yellow fever booster vaccination. Source of these receptors: a man between 18 and 29 years old who received the YFV17D yellow fever vaccine. CDR3s include the opening cysteine and the closing phenylalanine or tryptophan. Each record gives: V gene, D gene, clone size, J gene, CDR3 DNA, CDR3 protein. D genes are given only for firm matches. Size is omitted from some rows. Given values are once, few, many or a class for expanded clones.

>TRBV25-1|NA|NA|TRBJ1-1
TGTGCCAGCAGTGTAGGTTTTCGGTCGAGAACTGAAGCTTTCTTT
CASSVGFRSRTEAFF
>TRBV27|NA|few|TRBJ1-1
TGTGCCAGCAGCCGAGTTGGGGGTGTCTTTATCACTGAAGCTTTCTTT
CASSRVGGVFITEAFF
>TRBV5-1|NA|NA|TRBJ1-1
TGCGCCAGCAGCCCGTTACAGGTGAACACTGAAGCTTTCTTT
CASSPLQVNTEAFF
>TRBV5-6|NA|NA|TRBJ2-7
TGTGCCAGCATCCCTCGTGGACAGTTCTACTACGAGCAGTACTTC
CASIPRGQFYYEQYF
>TRBV3-1|NA|NA|TRBJ1-1
TGTGCCAGCAGCCAAGATCTTTGGGGGAGAACTGAAGCTTTCTTT
CASSQDLWGRTEAFF
>TRBV6-2/TRBV6-3|TRBD1|few|TRBJ2-4
TGTGCCAGCAGCAAGACAGGGCTAGCCAAAAACATTCAGTACTTC
CASSKTGLAKNIQYF
>TRBV12-3/TRBV12-4|NA|few|TRBJ2-3
TGTGCCAGCAGTTATCAACCCGGTGATACGCAGTATTTT
CASSYQPGDTQYF
>TRBV3-1|TRBD2|NA|TRBJ2-5
TGTGCCAGCACCCAAGCCTTAGCGGGGGAAGAGACCCAGTACTTC
CASTQALAGEETQYF
>TRBV11-2|NA|NA|TRBJ2-3
TGTGCCAGCAGCATAGACCCGACTGGCACAGATACGCAGTATTTT
CASSIDPTGTDTQYF
>TRBV12-3/TRBV12-4|NA|few|TRBJ1-2
TGTGCCAGCAGTTTGGTTGGGTATGGCTACACCTTC
CASSLVGYGYTF
>TRBV30|NA|NA|TRBJ1-1
TGTGCCTGGATTTTGACTGAAGCTTTCTTT
CAWILTEAFF
>TRBV4-2|NA|many|TRBJ2-7
TGTGCCAGCAGCCAAGAAGGTTGGGGGCAGAGCTCCTACGAGCAGTACTTC
CASSQEGWGQSSYEQYF
>TRBV29-1|NA|few|TRBJ2-6
TGCAGCGTTGCCATAGTGGAGGGGGCCAACGTCCTGACTTTC
CSVAIVEGANVLTF
>TRBV12-3/TRBV12-4|NA|NA|TRBJ2-4
TGTGCCAGCAGTTTAGACGCAGCCAAAAACATTCAGTACTTC
CASSLDAAKNIQYF
>TRBV2|NA|few|TRBJ1-1
TGTGCCAGCAGTTCAGGGTCGGGCACTGAAGCTTTCTTT
CASSSGSGTEAFF
>TRBV5-1|TRBD2|many|TRBJ2-5
TGCGCCAGCAGACCAGGTTTGCGGGGGGGCGGAGGAGAGACCCAGTACTTC
CASRPGLRGGGGETQYF
>TRBV28|TRBD2|NA|TRBJ2-3
TGTGCCAGCAGTCCCCGGGGGGTAGCGGGGAGCACAGATACGCAGTATTTT
CASSPRGVAGSTDTQYF
>TRBV6-2/TRBV6-3|NA|many|TRBJ2-7
TGTGCCAGCAGTTATGGAGGGGGCTCCTACGAGCAGTACTTC
CASSYGGGSYEQYF
>TRBV7-2|NA|many|TRBJ1-5
TGTGCCAGCAGCGGGTCGGGGGCCCAGCCCCAGCATTTT
CASSGSGAQPQHF
>TRBV7-2|NA|NA|TRBJ1-5
TGTGCCAGCAGCTTGGAGACAGGAACGGGTCAGCCCCAGCATTTT
CASSLETGTGQPQHF